The sequence of this T cell receptor (beta chain) was determined in a study of T cell repertoires in cytomegalovirus infection. This clonotype was detected only a few times. The antigen is undetermined. General study results and limits: CMV-specific HLA-C-restricted TCR beta clonotypes dominated the ex vivo response. Identification of carriers of CMV plus the relevant HLA was achieved through cumulative public TCR beta family frequency.

The germline V and J ends were trimmed by 6 bases and 6 bases, with 12 bases remaining between them. The CDR3 covers 12 residues. Germline CDR1 is SGHRS and CDR2 is YFSETQ. TCRdb re-derived calls from the reads in MiXCR, one entry per CDR3 protein. The sample lists over 250,000 distinct CDR3 sequences, 22% occurring once. Sequenced here: cultured PBMCs, sampled from culture after CMV antigen stimulation. The source of this sequence is a human donor in good health (CMV status not recorded). Some clones in this sample may be carry-over from other donors' samples. The V and J genes are TRBV5-1 and TRBJ1-2; D may be TRBD1 (6 bases). CDR3 sequence (DNA): TGCGCCAGCAAAGGACAGTTGGATGGCTACACCTTC. Translation gives CASKGQLDGYTF.